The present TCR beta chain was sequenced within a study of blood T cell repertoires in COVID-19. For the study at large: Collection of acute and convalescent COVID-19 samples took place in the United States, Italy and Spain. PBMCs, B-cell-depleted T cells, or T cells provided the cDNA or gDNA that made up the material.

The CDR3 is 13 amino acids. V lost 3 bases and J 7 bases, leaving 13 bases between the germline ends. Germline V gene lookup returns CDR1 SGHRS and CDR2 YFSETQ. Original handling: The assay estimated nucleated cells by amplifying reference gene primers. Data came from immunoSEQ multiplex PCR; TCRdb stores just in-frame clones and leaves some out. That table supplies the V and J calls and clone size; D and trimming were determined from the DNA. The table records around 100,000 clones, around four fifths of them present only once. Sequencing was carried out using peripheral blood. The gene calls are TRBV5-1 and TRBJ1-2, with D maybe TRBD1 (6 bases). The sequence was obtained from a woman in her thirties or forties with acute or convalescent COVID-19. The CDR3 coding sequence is TGCGCCAGCAGCTCCGGGGTGGGGGCTGGCTACACCTTC. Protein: CASSSGVGAGYTF.